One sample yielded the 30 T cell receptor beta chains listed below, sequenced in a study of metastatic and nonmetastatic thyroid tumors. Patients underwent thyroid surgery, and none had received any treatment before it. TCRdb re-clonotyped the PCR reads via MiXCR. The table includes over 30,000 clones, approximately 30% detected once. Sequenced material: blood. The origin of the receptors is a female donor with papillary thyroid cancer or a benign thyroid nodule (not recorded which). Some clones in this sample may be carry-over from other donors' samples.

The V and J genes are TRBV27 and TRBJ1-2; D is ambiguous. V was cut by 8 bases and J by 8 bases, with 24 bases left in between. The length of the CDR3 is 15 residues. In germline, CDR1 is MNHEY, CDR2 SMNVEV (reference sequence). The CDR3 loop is CASFPSSGVDGGYTF. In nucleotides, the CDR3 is TGTGCCAGCTTCCCCTCTTCCGGGGTCGACGGAGGCTACACCTTC.

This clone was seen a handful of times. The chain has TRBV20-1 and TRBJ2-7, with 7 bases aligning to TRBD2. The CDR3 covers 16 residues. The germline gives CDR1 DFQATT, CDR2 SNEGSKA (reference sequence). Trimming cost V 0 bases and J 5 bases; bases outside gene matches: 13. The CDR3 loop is CSARDGAGSGINEQYF. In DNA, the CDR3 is TGCAGTGCTAGAGATGGGGCGGGAAGCGGGATTAACGAGCAGTACTTC.

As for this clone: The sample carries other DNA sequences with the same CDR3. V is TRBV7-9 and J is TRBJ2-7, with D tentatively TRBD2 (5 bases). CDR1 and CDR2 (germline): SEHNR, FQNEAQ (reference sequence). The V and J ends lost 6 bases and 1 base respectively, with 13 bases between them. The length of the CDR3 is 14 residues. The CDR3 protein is CASRAGPVSYEQYF. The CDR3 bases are TGTGCCAGCAGGGCGGGCCCTGTTTCCTACGAGCAGTACTTC. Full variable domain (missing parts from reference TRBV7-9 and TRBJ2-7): DTGVSQNPRHKITKRGQNVTFRCDPISEHNRLYWYRQTLGQGPEFLTYFQNEAQLEKSRLLSDRFSAERPKGSFSTLEIQRTEQGDSAMYLCASRAGPVSYEQYFGPGTRLTVT.

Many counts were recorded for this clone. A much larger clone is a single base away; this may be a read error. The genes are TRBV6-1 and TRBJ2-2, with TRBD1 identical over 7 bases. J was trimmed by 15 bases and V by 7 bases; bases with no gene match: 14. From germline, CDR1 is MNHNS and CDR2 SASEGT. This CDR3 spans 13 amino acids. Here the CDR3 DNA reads TGTGCCAGCACCCCACTCGAGGGGGCCGTAGTGTTTTTT. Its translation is CASTPLEGAVVFF.

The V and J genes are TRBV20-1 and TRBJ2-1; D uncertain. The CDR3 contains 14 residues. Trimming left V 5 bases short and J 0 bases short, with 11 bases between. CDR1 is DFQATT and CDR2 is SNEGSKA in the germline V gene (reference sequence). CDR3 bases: TGCAGTGCTCATCTCCCCTTCTCCTACAATGAGCAGTTCTTC. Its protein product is CSAHLPFSYNEQFF.

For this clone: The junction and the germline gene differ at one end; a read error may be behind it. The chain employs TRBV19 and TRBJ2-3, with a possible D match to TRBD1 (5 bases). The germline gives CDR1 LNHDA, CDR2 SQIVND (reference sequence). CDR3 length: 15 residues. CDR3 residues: CARSPPVGARGTQYF. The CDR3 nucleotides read TGTGCCCGTAGCCCACCCGTTGGGGCCCGAGGTACGCAGTATTTT.

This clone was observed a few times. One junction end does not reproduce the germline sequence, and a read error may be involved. The CDR3: CASSYQDGSVANFLTF. In DNA form, the CDR3 reads TGTGCCAGCAGTTACCAAGACGGGTCTGTGGCCAACTTCCTGACTTTC. V and J are TRBV6-2 or TRBV6-3 and TRBJ2-6; D is uncertain. The CDR3 consists of 16 residues. Germline V lookup: CDR1 MNHEY, CDR2 SVGEGT.

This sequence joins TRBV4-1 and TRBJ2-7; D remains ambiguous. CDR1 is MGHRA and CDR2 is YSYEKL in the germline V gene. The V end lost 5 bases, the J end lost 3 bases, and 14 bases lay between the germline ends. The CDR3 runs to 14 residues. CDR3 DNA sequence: TGCGCCAGCAGCGTACAGATTTCCAACTACGAGCAGTACTTC. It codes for CASSVQISNYEQYF.

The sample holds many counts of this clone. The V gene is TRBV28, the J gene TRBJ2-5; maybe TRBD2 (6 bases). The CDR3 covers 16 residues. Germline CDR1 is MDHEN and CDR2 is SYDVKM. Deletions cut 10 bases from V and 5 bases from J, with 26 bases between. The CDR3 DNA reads TGTGCCACCCTCAGTGGCGGGGAGCCGCTTTGGGAGACCCAGTACTTC. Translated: CATLSGGEPLWETQYF.

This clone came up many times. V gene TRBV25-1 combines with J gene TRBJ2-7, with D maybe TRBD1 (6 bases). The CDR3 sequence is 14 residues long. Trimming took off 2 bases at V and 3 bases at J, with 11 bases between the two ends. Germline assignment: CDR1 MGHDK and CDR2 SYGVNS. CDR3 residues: CASSEGGQLYEQYF. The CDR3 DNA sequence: TGTGCCAGCAGTGAAGGGGGCCAGCTCTACGAGCAGTACTTC.

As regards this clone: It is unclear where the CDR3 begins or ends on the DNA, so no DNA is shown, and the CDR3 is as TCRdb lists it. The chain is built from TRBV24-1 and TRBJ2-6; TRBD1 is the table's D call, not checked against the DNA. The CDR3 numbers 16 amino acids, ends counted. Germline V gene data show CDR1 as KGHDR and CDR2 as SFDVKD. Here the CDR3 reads CATEWQVASGANVLSF.

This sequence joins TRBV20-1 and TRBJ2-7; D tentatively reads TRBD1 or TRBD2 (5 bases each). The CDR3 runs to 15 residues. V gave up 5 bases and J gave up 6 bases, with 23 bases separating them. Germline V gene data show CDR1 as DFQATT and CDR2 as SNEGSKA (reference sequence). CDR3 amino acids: CSAPLPGRITIEQYF. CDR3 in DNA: TGCAGTGCTCCTCTGCCGGGACGAATAACCATCGAGCAGTACTTC.

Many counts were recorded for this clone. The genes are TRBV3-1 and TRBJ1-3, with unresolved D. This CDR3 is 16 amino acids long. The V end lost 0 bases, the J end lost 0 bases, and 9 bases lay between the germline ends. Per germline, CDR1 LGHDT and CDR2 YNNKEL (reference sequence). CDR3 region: CASSQDTVYSGNTIYF. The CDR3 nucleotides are TGTGCCAGCAGCCAAGATACGGTTTACTCTGGAAACACCATATATTTT.

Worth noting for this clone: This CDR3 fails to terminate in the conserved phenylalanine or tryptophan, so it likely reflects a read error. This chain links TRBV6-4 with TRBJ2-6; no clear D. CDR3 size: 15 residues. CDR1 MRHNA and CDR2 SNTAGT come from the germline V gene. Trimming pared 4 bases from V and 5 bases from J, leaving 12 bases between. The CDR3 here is CASSADISWANVLTC. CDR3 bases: TGTGCCAGCAGTGCCGACATTTCTTGGGCCAACGTCCTGACTTGC.

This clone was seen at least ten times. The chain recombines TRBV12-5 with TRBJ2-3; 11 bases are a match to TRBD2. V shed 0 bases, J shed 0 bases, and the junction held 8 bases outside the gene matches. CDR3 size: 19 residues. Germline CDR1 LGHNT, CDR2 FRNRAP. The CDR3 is CASGLVPKGLAASTDTQYF. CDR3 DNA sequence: TGTGCTAGTGGTTTGGTACCCAAGGGACTAGCGGCGAGCACAGATACGCAGTATTTT.

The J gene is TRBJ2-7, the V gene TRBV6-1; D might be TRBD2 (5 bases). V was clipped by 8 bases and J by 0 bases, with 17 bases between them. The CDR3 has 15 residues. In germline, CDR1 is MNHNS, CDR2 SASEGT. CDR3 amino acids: CASCSAGERSYEQYF. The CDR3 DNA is TGTGCCAGCTGCTCCGCCGGGGAACGCTCCTACGAGCAGTACTTC.

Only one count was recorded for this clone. CDR3 loop: CASSFSVSGNTIYF. The CDR3 DNA is TGTGCCAGCAGCTTTTCAGTCTCTGGAAACACCATATATTTT. The chain joins TRBV11-2 to TRBJ1-3; D not certain. The germline V and J ends were trimmed by 3 bases and 0 bases, with 6 bases remaining between them. Per germline, CDR1 SGHAT and CDR2 FQNNGV. The CDR3 runs to 14 residues.

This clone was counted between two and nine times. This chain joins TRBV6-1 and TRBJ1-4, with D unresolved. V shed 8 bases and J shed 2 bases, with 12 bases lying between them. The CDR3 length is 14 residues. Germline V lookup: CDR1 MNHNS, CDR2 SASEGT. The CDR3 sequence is CASGDYGTNEKLFF. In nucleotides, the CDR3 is TGTGCCAGCGGAGATTACGGGACTAATGAAAAACTGTTTTTT.

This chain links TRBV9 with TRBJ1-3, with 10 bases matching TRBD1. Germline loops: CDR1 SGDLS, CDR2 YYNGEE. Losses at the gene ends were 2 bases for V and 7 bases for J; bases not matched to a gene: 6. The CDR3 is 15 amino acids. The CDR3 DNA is TGTGCCAGCAGCGTCACCGGGACAGGGGCGAACACCATATATTTT. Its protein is CASSVTGTGANTIYF.

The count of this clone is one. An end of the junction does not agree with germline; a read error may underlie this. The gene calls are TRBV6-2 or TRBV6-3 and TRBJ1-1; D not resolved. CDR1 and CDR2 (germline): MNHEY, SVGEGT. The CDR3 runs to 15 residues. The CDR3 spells CSSSDIPTRDTEAFF. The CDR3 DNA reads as TGTTCCAGCAGCGACATCCCTACAAGGGACACTGAAGCTTTCTTT.

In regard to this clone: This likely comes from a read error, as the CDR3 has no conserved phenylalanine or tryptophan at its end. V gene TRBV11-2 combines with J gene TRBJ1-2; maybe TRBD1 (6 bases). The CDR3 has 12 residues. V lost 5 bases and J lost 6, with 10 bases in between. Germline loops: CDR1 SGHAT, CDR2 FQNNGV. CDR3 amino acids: CASSAEGDGYTP. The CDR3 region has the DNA TGTGCCAGCAGCGCCGAGGGGGATGGCTACACCCCC.

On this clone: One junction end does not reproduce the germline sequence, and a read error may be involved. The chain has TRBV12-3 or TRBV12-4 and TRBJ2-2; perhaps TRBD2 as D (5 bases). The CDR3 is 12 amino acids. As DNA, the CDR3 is TGTGCCAGCAGCAGAACCACCGGGGAGCTGTGTTTT. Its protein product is CASSRTTGELCF.

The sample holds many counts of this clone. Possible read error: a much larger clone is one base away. The chain's CDR3 is CASSPDGGEQYF. CDR3 bases: TGCGCCAGCAGCCCCGACGGGGGCGAGCAGTACTTC. The chain is built from TRBV5-1 and TRBJ2-7, with D tentatively TRBD2 (6 bases). Between the trimmed V and J ends, which lost 4 bases and 6 bases, there was a span of 11 bases. The CDR3 is 12 amino acids. CDR1 is SGHRS, CDR2 YFSETQ, per germline.

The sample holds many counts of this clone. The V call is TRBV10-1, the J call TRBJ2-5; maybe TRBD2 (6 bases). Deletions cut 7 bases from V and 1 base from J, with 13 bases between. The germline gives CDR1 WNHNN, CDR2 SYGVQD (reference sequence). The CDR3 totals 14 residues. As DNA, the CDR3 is TGCGCCAGCATGGTCAACGGGGGCCAAGAGACCCAGTACTTC. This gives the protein CASMVNGGQETQYF.

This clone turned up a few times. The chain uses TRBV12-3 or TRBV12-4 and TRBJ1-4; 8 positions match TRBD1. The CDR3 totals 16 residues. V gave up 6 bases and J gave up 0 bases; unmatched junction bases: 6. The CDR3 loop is CASSNRGGPTNEKLFF. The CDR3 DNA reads TGTGCCAGCAGCAACAGGGGGGGTCCAACTAATGAAAAACTGTTTTTT.

The CDR3 DNA reads as TGTGCCAGCAGCCCTCGGGGGACTAGCGGGAGGAATGAGCAGTTCTTC. Its protein is CASSPRGTSGRNEQFF. The rearrangement uses TRBV28 and TRBJ2-1; 15 nucleotides align to TRBD2. V trimming: 6 bases; J trimming: 7 bases; junction bases outside the gene matches: 7. Per the germline V gene, CDR1 is MDHEN and CDR2 is SYDVKM. The CDR3 totals 16 residues.

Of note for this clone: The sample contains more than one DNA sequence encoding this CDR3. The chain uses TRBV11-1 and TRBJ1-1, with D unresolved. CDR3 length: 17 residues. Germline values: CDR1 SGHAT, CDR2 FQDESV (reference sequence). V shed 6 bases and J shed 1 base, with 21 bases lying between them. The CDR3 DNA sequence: TGTGCCAGCAGTGTTAGCGCTGGTGGGAGGTCGAACACTGAAGCTTTCTTT. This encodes CASSVSAGGRSNTEAFF.

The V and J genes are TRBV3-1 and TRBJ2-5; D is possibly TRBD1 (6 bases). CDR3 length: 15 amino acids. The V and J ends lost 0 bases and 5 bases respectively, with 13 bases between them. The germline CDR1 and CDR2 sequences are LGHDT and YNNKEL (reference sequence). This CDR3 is CASSQDYFGQETQYF. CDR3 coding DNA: TGTGCCAGCAGCCAAGATTACTTCGGACAGGAGACCCAGTACTTC.

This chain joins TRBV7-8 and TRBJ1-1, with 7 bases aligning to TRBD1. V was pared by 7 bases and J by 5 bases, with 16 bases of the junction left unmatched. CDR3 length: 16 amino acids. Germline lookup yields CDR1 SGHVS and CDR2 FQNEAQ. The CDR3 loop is CASNPTATGRGTEAFF. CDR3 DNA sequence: TGTGCCAGCAACCCAACAGCGACAGGGCGTGGAACTGAAGCTTTCTTT.

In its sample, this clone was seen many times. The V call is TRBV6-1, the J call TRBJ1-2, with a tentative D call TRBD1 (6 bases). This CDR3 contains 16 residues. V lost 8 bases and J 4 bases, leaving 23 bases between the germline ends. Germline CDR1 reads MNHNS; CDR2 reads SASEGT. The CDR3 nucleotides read TGTGCCAGCGGCTACAGGGACGTCTTTCCCGTCTATGGCTACACCTTC. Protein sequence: CASGYRDVFPVYGYTF.